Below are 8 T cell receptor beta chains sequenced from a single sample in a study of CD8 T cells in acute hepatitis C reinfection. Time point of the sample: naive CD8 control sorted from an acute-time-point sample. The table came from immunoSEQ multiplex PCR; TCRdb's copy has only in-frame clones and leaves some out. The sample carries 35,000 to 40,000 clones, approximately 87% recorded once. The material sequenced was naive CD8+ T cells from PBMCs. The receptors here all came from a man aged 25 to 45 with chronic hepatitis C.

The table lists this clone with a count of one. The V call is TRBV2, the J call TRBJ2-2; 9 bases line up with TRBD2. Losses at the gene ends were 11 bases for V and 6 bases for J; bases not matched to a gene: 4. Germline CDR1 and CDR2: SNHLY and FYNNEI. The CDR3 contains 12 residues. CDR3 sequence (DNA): TGTGCCGGACGCGGGAGGGCCGGGGAGCTGTTTTTT. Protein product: CAGRGRAGELFF.

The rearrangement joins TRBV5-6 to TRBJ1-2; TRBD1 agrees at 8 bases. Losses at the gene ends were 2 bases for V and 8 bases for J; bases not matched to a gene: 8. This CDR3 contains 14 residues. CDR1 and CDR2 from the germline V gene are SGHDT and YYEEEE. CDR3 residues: CASSFGTGLGGYTF. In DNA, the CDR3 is TGTGCCAGCAGCTTTGGGACAGGACTAGGCGGCTACACCTTC.

CDR3 residues: CASSLRGGLQTQYF. The CDR3 DNA follows: TGTGCCAGCAGTCTGCGGGGGGGCCTTCAGACCCAGTACTTC. The chain has TRBV27 and TRBJ2-5; TRBD2 aligns across 9 bases. The CDR3 has 14 amino acids. Germline CDR1 is MNHEY and CDR2 is SMNVEV (reference sequence). With 5 bases clipped from V and 6 bases from J, the junction kept 7 bases outside the gene matches.

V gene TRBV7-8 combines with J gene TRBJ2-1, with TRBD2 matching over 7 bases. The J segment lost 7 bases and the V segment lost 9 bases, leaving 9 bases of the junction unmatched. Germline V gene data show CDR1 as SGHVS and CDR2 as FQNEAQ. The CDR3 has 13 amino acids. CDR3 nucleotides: TGTGCCAGTTTGGCGGGAGAAAGGAATGAGCAGTTCTTC. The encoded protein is CASLAGERNEQFF.

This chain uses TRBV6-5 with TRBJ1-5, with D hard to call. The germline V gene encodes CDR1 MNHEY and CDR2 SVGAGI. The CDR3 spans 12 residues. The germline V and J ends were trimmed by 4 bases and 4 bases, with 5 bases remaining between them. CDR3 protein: CASSSGNQPQHF. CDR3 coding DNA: TGTGCCAGCAGTTCTGGGAATCAGCCCCAGCATTTT.

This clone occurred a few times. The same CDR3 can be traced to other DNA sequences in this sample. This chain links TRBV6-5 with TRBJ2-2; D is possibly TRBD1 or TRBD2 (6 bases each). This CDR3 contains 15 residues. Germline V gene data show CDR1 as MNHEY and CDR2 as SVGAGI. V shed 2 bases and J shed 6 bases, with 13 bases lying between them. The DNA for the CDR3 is TGTGCCAGCAGTTACGGTGGGGGGCGGGCCGGGGAGCTGTTTTTT. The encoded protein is CASSYGGGRAGELFF.

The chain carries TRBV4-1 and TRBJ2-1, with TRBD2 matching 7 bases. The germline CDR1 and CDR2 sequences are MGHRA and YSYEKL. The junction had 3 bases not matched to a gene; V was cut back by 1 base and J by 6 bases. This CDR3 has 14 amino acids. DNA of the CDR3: TGCGCCAGCAGCCAAGGGACTAGTCTCAATGAGCAGTTCTTC. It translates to CASSQGTSLNEQFF.

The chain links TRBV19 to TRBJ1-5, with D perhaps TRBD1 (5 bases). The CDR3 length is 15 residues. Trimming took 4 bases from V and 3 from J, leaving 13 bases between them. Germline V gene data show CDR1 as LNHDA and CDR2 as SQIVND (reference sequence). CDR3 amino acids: CASSRPGVLNQPQHF. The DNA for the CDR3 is TGTGCCAGTAGTAGGCCGGGGGTCCTCAATCAGCCCCAGCATTTT. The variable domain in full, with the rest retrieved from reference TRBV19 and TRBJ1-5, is DGGITQSPKYLFRKEGQNVTLSCEQNLNHDAMYWYRQDPGQGLRLIYYSQIVNDFQKGDIAEGYSVSREKKESFPLTVTSAQKNPTAFYLCASSRPGVLNQPQHFGDGTRLSIL.